Shown below are 11 T cell receptor beta chains from a single sample sequenced in a study of blood T cell repertoires in COVID-19 (TCRdb year 2020). Receptors were amplified or captured by the immunoSEQ multiplex PCR assay. Drawn from immuneACCESS, this table holds only the in-frame rearrangements with V and J called that TCRdb kept. Clones are partly lost; checked studies trace under half to an unresolved V gene and leave the rest unexplained. For this sample there are about 73,000 clones; approximately 84% appear just once. The top ten clones comprise 25% to 30% of the sample. Sequences were obtained from peripheral blood. These receptors all stem from a human donor in a cohort sampled during active COVID-19.

This chain joins TRBV5-4 and TRBJ2-5; D remains ambiguous. V gave up 1 base and J gave up 1 base, with 11 bases separating them. Per germline, CDR1 SGHNT and CDR2 YYREEE (reference sequence). The CDR3 extends over 15 amino acids. The DNA of the CDR3 is TGTGCCAGCAGCTTGCGCAGGCGACGCCAAGAGACCCAGTACTTC. The encoded protein is CASSLRRRRQETQYF.

This CDR3 is CASRFRDSRGDTQYF. DNA for the CDR3: TGCGCCAGCAGATTCCGGGACAGTAGGGGCGATACGCAGTATTTT. The chain employs TRBV5-1 and TRBJ2-3, with 7 bases that match TRBD1. CDR1 is SGHRS, CDR2 YFSETQ, per germline. V trimming: 5 bases; J trimming: 6 bases; junction bases outside the gene matches: 12. The CDR3 is 15 residues long.

This chain links TRBV2 with TRBJ2-7; 7 nucleotides match TRBD2. The V gene end was trimmed by 1 base and the J gene end by 7 bases; junction bases not matched to a gene: 4. The germline V gene has CDR1 SNHLY and CDR2 FYNNEI. CDR3 size: 13 residues. The CDR3 DNA reads as TGTGCCAGCAGTGAAGGGGGACTACGGGAGCAGTACTTC. Its translation is CASSEGGLREQYF.

The chain joins TRBV6-5 to TRBJ2-6; D is perhaps TRBD2 (5 bases). Germline loops: CDR1 MNHEY, CDR2 SVGAGI. This CDR3 spans 15 amino acids. Trimming took off 2 bases at V and 2 bases at J, with 7 bases between the two ends. In nucleotides, the CDR3 is TGTGCCAGCAGTTACGGAGGACCTGGGGCCAACGTCCTGACTTTC. Translating gives CASSYGGPGANVLTF.

A single count supports this clone. The chain is built from TRBV11-3 and TRBJ2-3; 8 bases are a match to TRBD2. V lost 6 bases to trimming and J lost 2 bases; unmatched junction nucleotides: 4. This CDR3 has 14 amino acids. The germline V gene encodes CDR1 SGHNT and CDR2 YENEEA. CDR3 sequence reads: CASSPGGPTDTQYF. Written as DNA, the CDR3 is TGTGCCAGCAGTCCGGGGGGGCCCACAGATACGCAGTATTTT. The variable domain in full, completed from reference TRBV11-3 and TRBJ2-3, reads EAGVVQSPRYKIIEKKQPVAFWCNPISGHNTLYWYLQNLGQGPELLIRYENEEAVDDSQLPKDRFSAERLKGVDSTLKIQPAELGDSAVYLCASSPGGPTDTQYFGPGTRLTVL.

The chain is built from TRBV6-6 and TRBJ2-3; 10 nucleotides agree with TRBD2. The V and J ends lost 2 bases and 6 bases, in that order; junction bases with no gene match: 8. The CDR3 covers 16 residues. The germline gives CDR1 MNHNY, CDR2 SVGAGI (reference sequence). The CDR3 sequence is CASSYESGGAPDTQYF. For the CDR3, the DNA is TGTGCCAGCAGTTACGAGAGCGGGGGGGCCCCGGATACGCAGTATTTT.

The CDR3 sequence is CASSPAGATYNEQFF. The CDR3 DNA reads as TGTGCCAGCAGCCCCGCGGGCGCGACCTACAATGAGCAGTTCTTC. The J gene is TRBJ2-1, the V gene TRBV11-3, with a possible D match to TRBD2 (5 bases). The CDR3 runs to 15 residues. V was clipped by 5 bases and J by 2 bases, with 13 bases between them. Germline loops: CDR1 SGHNT, CDR2 YENEEA. Complete variable domain (other parts from reference TRBV11-3 and TRBJ2-1): EAGVVQSPRYKIIEKKQPVAFWCNPISGHNTLYWYLQNLGQGPELLIRYENEEAVDDSQLPKDRFSAERLKGVDSTLKIQPAELGDSAVYLCASSPAGATYNEQFFGPGTRLTVL.

The chain couples TRBV20-1 to TRBJ2-1, with 8 bases matching TRBD2. Unmatched junction bases numbered 12, after V lost 3 bases and J lost 8 bases. CDR1 is DFQATT, CDR2 SNEGSKA, per germline (reference sequence). The CDR3 is 15 residues long. The CDR3 reads CSASRVRGGTDEQFF. CDR3 sequence (DNA): TGCAGTGCTAGTAGGGTCCGGGGGGGTACGGATGAGCAGTTCTTC.

The table lists this clone with a count of one. The chain uses TRBV28 and TRBJ1-2; tentative D call: TRBD1 (5 bases). This CDR3 is built from 13 residues. V was clipped by 6 bases and J by 4 bases, with 12 bases between them. Germline lookup yields CDR1 MDHEN and CDR2 SYDVKM. The CDR3 protein is CASSQGVRYGYTF. In nucleotides, the CDR3 is TGTGCCAGCAGCCAGGGTGTTCGCTATGGCTACACCTTC.

This clone occurred once. The chain uses TRBV6-5 and TRBJ1-2; D not certain. Trimming cost V 5 bases and J 2 bases, with 6 bases left between them. There are 12 residues in the CDR3. Germline V gives CDR1 MNHEY, CDR2 SVGAGI. The CDR3 DNA follows: TGTGCCAGCAGTCTGAGAAACTATGGCTACACCTTC. Translation: CASSLRNYGYTF.

The V and J genes are TRBV7-2 and TRBJ2-2, with 7 bases identical to TRBD2. This CDR3 spans 15 amino acids. The V and J ends lost 3 bases and 5 bases, in that order; junction bases with no gene match: 6. From germline, CDR1 is SGHTA and CDR2 FQGNSA. The CDR3 loop is CASSFYGGGTGELFF. CDR3 sequence (DNA): TGTGCCAGCAGCTTTTACGGGGGAGGGACCGGGGAGCTGTTTTTT.